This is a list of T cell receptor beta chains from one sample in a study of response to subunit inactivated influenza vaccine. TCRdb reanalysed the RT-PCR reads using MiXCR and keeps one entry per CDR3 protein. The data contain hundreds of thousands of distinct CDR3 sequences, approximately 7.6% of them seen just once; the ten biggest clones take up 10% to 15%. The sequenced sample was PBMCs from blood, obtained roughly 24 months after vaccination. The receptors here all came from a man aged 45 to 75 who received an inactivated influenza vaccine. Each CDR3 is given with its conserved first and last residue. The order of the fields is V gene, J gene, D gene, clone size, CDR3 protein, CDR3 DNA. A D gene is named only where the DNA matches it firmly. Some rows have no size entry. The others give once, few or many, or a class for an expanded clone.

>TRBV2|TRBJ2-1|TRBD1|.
CASIAGRGPDEQFF
TGTGCCAGCATAGCAGGAAGGGGGCCAGATGAGCAGTTCTTC
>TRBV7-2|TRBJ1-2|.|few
CASSPSGRGGYTF
TGTGCCAGCAGCCCTAGTGGGAGGGGTGGCTACACCTTC
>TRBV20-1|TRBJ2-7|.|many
CSARVGASYEQYF
TGCAGTGCTAGAGTTGGGGCCTCCTACGAGCAGTACTTC
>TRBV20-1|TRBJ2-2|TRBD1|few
CSARWQGADGELFF
TGCAGTGCTAGGTGGCAGGGGGCTGACGGGGAGCTGTTTTTT
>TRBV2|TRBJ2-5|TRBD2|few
CASLGGGSEETQYF
TGTGCCAGCTTGGGGGGGGGTAGCGAAGAGACCCAGTACTTC
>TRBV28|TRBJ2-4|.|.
CASNPTGKNIQYF
TGTGCCAGCAATCCTACAGGCAAAAACATTCAGTACTTC
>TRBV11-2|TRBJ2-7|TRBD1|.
CASSLSPRTGGYEQYF
TGTGCCAGCAGCTTATCCCCTCGTACAGGGGGCTACGAGCAGTACTTC
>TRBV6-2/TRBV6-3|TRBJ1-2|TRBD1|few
CASSYVPGQAFYGYTF
TGTGCCAGCAGTTACGTTCCGGGACAGGCCTTCTATGGCTACACCTTC
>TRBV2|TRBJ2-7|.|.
CASTQDTYEQYF
TGTGCCAGCACCCAGGATACCTACGAGCAGTACTTC
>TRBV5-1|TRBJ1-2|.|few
CASSNNAVFHSGYTF
TGCGCCAGCAGCAACAATGCCGTTTTCCATAGTGGCTACACCTTC
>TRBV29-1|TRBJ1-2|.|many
CSVGAANYGYTF
TGCAGCGTTGGGGCGGCTAACTATGGCTACACCTTC
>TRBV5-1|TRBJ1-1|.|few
CASSLEAGRTEAFF
TGCGCCAGCAGCTTGGAGGCGGGGAGAACTGAAGCTTTCTTT
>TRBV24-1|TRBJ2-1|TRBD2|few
CATSSGLAGLSSYNEQFF
TGTGCCACCAGCTCGGGGCTAGCGGGCCTGAGCTCCTACAATGAGCAGTTCTTC
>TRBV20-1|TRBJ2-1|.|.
CSATAHLRGSYNEQFF
TGCAGTGCTACGGCTCATTTGAGGGGCTCCTACAATGAGCAGTTCTTC
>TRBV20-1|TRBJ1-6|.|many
CSARDPDQGSSPLHF
TGCAGTGCTAGAGATCCGGACCAGGGTAGTTCACCCCTCCACTTT
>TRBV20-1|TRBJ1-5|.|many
CSARTKGLGNQPQHF
TGCAGTGCCCGAACTAAGGGTTTGGGCAATCAGCCCCAGCATTTT
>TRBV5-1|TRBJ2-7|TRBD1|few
CASSLGTGGFNEQYF
TGCGCCAGCAGCTTGGGGACAGGGGGGTTTAACGAGCAGTACTTC
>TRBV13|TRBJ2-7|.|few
CASSLPGSINEQYF
TGTGCCAGCAGCTTACCAGGGAGTATCAACGAGCAGTACTTC
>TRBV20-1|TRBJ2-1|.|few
CSAQTTGLDEQFF
TGCAGTGCTCAAACCACAGGGTTAGATGAGCAGTTCTTC
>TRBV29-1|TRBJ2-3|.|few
CSVEDFGQKPDTQYF
TGCAGCGTTGAAGATTTTGGGCAGAAGCCCGATACGCAGTATTTT
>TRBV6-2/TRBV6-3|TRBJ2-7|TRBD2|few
CASSYIAGGYEQYF
TGTGCCAGCAGTTACATAGCGGGAGGTTACGAGCAGTACTTC
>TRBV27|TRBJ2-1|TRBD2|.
CASSLSGWTRPYNEQFF
TGTGCCAGCAGTTTATCGGGGTGGACTAGACCCTACAATGAGCAGTTCTTC
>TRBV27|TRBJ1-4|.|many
CASGPGPGGEKLFF
TGTGCCAGCGGCCCCGGGCCAGGTGGGGAAAAACTGTTTTTT
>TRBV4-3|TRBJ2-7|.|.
CASSQLFGEGYEQYF
TGCGCCAGCAGCCAACTCTTCGGCGAGGGGTACGAGCAGTACTTC
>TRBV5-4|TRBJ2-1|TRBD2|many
CASSLKAGLAVRSSYNEQFF
TGTGCCAGCAGCTTGAAGGCGGGACTAGCGGTCAGGAGCTCCTACAATGAGCAGTTCTTC
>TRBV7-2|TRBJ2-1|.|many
CASSSRPNNEQFF
TGTGCCAGCAGCTCCCGCCCTAACAATGAGCAGTTCTTC
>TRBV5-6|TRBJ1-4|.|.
CASSFNRGSGNEKLFF
TGTGCCAGCAGCTTCAACCGAGGGAGCGGCAATGAAAAACTGTTTTTT
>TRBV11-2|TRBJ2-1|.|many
CASSWVVYNEQFF
TGTGCCAGCAGCTGGGTAGTCTACAATGAGCAGTTCTTC
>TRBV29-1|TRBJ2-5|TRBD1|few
CGIGRQGKPLF
TGCGGGATAGGGAGACAGGGTAAACCCCTCTTC
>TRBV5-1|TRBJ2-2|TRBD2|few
CASSLDSGRAGELFF
TGCGCCAGCAGCTTGGATAGCGGGAGAGCCGGGGAGCTGTTTTTT
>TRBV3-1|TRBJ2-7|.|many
CASSYRGSYEQYF
TGTGCCAGCAGCTATCGAGGATCCTACGAGCAGTACTTC
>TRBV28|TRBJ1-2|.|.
CASSPGTNGYGYTF
TGTGCCAGCAGTCCCGGGACAAATGGCTATGGCTACACCTTC
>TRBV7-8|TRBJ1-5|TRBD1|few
CASSSWTGESNQPQHF
TGTGCCAGCAGCTCTTGGACAGGGGAAAGCAATCAGCCCCAGCATTTT
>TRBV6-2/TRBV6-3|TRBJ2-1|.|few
CASSYSLPGRGTYNEQFF
TGTGCCAGCAGTTACTCCCTCCCTGGGAGGGGGACCTACAATGAGCAGTTCTTC
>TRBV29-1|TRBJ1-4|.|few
CSVPDRDNEKLFF
TGCAGCGTTCCCGACAGAGATAATGAAAAACTGTTTTTT
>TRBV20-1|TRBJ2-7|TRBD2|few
CSATDTSGLWGEQYF
TGCAGTGCTACCGATACTAGCGGGCTTTGGGGCGAGCAGTACTTC
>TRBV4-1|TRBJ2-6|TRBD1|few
CASSQDLDRGISGSGANVLTF
TGCGCCAGCAGCCAAGATCTCGACAGGGGCATATCTGGCTCTGGGGCCAACGTCCTGACTTTC
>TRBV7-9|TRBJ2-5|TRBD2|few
CASSLEAGGLKTQYF
TGTGCCAGCAGCTTAGAAGCGGGGGGGTTGAAGACCCAGTACTTC
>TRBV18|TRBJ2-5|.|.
CASSPGSYQETQYF
TGTGCCAGCTCACCGGGGAGTTACCAAGAGACCCAGTACTTC
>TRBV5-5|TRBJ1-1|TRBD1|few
CASSAGTGGTEAFF
TGTGCCAGCAGCGCCGGGACAGGGGGCACTGAAGCTTTCTTT
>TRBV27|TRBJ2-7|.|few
CASSLDGSGYEQYF
TGTGCCAGCAGTTTAGACGGGAGCGGTTACGAGCAGTACTTC
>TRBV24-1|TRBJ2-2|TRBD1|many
CATSDYPGQGYSGELFF
TGTGCCACCAGTGACTATCCGGGACAGGGTTATTCCGGGGAGCTGTTTTTT
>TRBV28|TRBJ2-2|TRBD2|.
CASSLPLAGSGELFF
TGTGCCAGCAGTTTACCACTAGCGGGGTCCGGGGAGCTGTTTTTT
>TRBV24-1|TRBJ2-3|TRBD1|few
CATSDPKTGWPDTQYF
TGTGCCACCAGTGATCCGAAGACAGGGTGGCCAGATACGCAGTATTTT
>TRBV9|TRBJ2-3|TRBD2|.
CASSVGGRVHGPQYF
TGTGCCAGCAGCGTAGGCGGGAGAGTACACGGACCGCAGTATTTT
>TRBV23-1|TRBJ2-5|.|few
CASSQDITEETQYF
TGCGCCAGCAGTCAGGACATTACGGAGGAGACCCAGTACTTC
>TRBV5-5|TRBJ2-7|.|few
CASSLVHRQAYEQYF
TGTGCCAGCAGCTTGGTGCACAGACAAGCTTACGAGCAGTACTTC
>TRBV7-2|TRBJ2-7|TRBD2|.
CASSHDGAGFYEQYF
TGTGCCAGCAGCCATGATGGAGCGGGATTCTACGAGCAGTACTTC
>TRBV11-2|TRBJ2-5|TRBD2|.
CASSLGGTSRETQYF
TGTGCCAGCAGCTTAGGGGGGACTAGCCGGGAGACCCAGTACTTC
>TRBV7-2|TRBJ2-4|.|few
CASSSATGTLAKNIQYF
TGTGCCAGCAGCTCGGCAACAGGGACTCTAGCCAAAAACATTCAGTACTTC